The 11 T cell receptor beta chains presented below share a single source sample, sequenced in a study of T cell responses to AZD1222 COVID-19 vaccine. Sequenced by immunoSEQ multiplex PCR; TCRdb stores in-frame clones only, minus some. The sample lists tens of thousands of clones, approximately 86% seen once, with approximately 6.5% in the top ten. Sample: peripheral blood, taken on day 0 of AZD1222 vaccination. The receptors shown here come from an adult in good health.

The chain links TRBV5-8 to TRBJ1-2, with TRBD1 matching over 7 bases. The V gene's germline CDR1 is SGHTS and CDR2 YDEGEE. CDR3 length equals 15 residues. The junction had 5 bases not matched to a gene; V was cut back by 0 bases and J by 3 bases. CDR3 region: CASSLGGQNYYGYTF. In nucleotides, the CDR3 is TGTGCCAGCAGCTTGGGGGGACAGAATTACTATGGCTACACCTTC.

This chain links TRBV5-6 with TRBJ1-1, with D tentatively TRBD1 (6 bases). V was trimmed by 0 bases and J by 0 bases, leaving 15 bases between them. Germline-derived CDR1 and CDR2 are SGHDT and YYEEEE. This CDR3 region has 17 residues. This chain's CDR3 is CASSLDLTGSMNTEAFF. CDR3 in DNA: TGTGCCAGCAGCTTGGATTTAACAGGGTCTATGAACACTGAAGCTTTCTTT.

This clone was observed a few times. The chain carries TRBV9 and TRBJ2-7; the D gene could be TRBD1 or TRBD2 (5 bases each). The V gene's germline CDR1 is SGDLS and CDR2 YYNGEE. The CDR3 is 15 residues long. V was cut by 0 bases and J by 7 bases, with 17 bases left in between. CDR3 in DNA: TGTGCCAGCAGCGTAGGAGGGGCCACTGCGAGGGAGCAGTACTTC. It yields the protein CASSVGGATAREQYF.

The gene calls are TRBV29-1 and TRBJ2-1, with D perhaps TRBD1 (6 bases). From germline, CDR1 is SQVTM and CDR2 ANQGSEA. Trimming removed 7 bases from V and 3 bases from J, with 13 bases in between. The CDR3 contains 13 residues. The CDR3 protein is CSGYRENYNEQFF. The CDR3 DNA reads TGCAGCGGGTACAGGGAAAACTACAATGAGCAGTTCTTC.

The chain recombines TRBV3-1 (or the pseudogene TRBV3-2) with TRBJ2-6; D unresolved. CDR3 size: 17 residues. CDR1 and CDR2 from the germline V gene are LGHDT and YNNKEL (reference sequence). Trimming took off 0 bases at V and 4 bases at J, with 13 bases between the two ends. This chain's CDR3 is CASSQDLRLRGANVLTF. DNA for the CDR3: TGTGCCAGCAGCCAAGATCTTCGGCTCCGGGGGGCCAACGTCCTGACTTTC.

V is TRBV5-8 and J is TRBJ1-5; D gene ambiguous. The CDR3 is made up of 17 amino acids. Trimming cost V 5 bases and J 0 bases, with 18 bases left between them. Germline V gene lookup returns CDR1 SGHTS and CDR2 YDEGEE. Here the CDR3 DNA reads TGTGCCAGCAGTTCCGGACGGATAAGTTATAGCAATCAGCCCCAGCATTTT. Residues: CASSSGRISYSNQPQHF.

This clone was counted once. This chain links TRBV5-5 with TRBJ1-5; D is uncertain. V was pared by 2 bases and J by 5 bases, with 8 bases between. CDR1 is SGHKS, CDR2 YYEKEE, per germline (reference sequence). The CDR3 length is 13 residues. The CDR3 sequence is CASSFDPDQPQHF. In DNA form, the CDR3 reads TGTGCCAGCAGCTTCGACCCCGATCAGCCCCAGCATTTT.

A single count supports this clone. The chain couples TRBV24-1 to TRBJ2-2, with TRBD1 identical over 7 bases. The germline gives CDR1 KGHDR, CDR2 SFDVKD. This CDR3 spans 16 amino acids. Trimming at V came to 0 bases and at J to 7 bases, leaving 7 bases not matched to a gene. CDR3 in amino acids: CATSDLQGGTDGELFF. In DNA form, the CDR3 reads TGTGCCACCAGTGATTTGCAAGGGGGCACGGACGGGGAGCTGTTTTTT.

In DNA, the CDR3 is TGTGCCAGCAGTTACTCGATTCATGACACGAGCTACGAGCAGTACTTC. It is translated as CASSYSIHDTSYEQYF. The chain couples TRBV6-2 or TRBV6-3 to TRBJ2-7; D unclear. This CDR3 contains 16 residues. Germline V gene data show CDR1 as MNHEY and CDR2 as SVGEGT. The V end lost 0 bases, the J end lost 3 bases, and 15 bases lay between the germline ends.

The chain uses TRBV28 and TRBJ2-6; unclear D gene. V gave up 8 bases and J gave up 0 bases, with 5 bases separating them. Germline CDR1 reads MDHEN; CDR2 reads SYDVKM. The CDR3 spans 13 residues. This chain's CDR3 is CASENSGANVLTF. The CDR3 nucleotides read TGTGCCAGCGAAAACTCTGGGGCCAACGTCCTGACTTTC.

The chain joins TRBV7-8 to TRBJ2-7, with unresolved D. This CDR3 is built from 12 residues. Germline V CDR1 and CDR2: SGHVS, FQNEAQ. V was clipped by 3 bases and J by 4 bases, with 7 bases between them. The CDR3 DNA reads as TGTGCCAGCAGCTTGAGAGGATACGAGCAGTACTTC. This codes for CASSLRGYEQYF.